The clone carrying this T cell receptor (beta chain) was counted a few times. Peripheral blood and lesional scalp punch biopsies were taken from alopecia areata patients. Germline CDR1 is SGHRS and CDR2 is YFSETQ. Unmatched junction bases numbered 4, after V lost 3 bases and J lost 2 bases. This CDR3 has 17 residues. The data belong to a study of CD8+ T cells in alopecia areata. About the research overall: The study gave treated patients oral tofacitinib at 5 to 10 mg twice daily.

The sequencing template was cDNA reverse transcribed from extracted RNA. Here immunoSEQ multiplex PCR was the method, and the copy in TCRdb shows in-frame clones only, minus some. The repertoire holds under 300,000 clones, with around 67% as singletons. The receptor was derived from a human donor with alopecia areata. The chain uses TRBV5-1 and TRBJ2-6, with 11 bases aligning to TRBD1. The material was CD4+ T cells sorted from blood, obtained at week 0. This chain's CDR3 is CASSSQGQGAGANVLTF. For the CDR3, the DNA is TGCGCCAGCAGCTCCCAGGGACAGGGGGCTGGGGCCAACGTCCTGACTTTC.